This T cell receptor beta chain was observed in a study of blood T cell repertoires in COVID-19. Libraries were prepared by immunoSEQ multiplex PCR; TCRdb keeps only in-frame clonotypes and omits some of them. The table lists some 70,000 clones, roughly 80% of them singletons. CDR1 and CDR2 from the germline V gene are SGHVS and FNYEAQ. V was clipped by 4 bases and J by 5 bases; unmatched bases: 3. This CDR3 spans 13 amino acids. The source material was peripheral blood. The clonotype was recovered from a woman aged 45-65 years with acute or convalescent COVID-19. The chain recombines TRBV7-6 with TRBJ2-7; TRBD2 aligns across 9 bases. The CDR3 nucleotides are TGTGCCAGCAGCTCCGGGACTAGCCACGAGCAGTACTTC. This gives the protein CASSSGTSHEQYF.